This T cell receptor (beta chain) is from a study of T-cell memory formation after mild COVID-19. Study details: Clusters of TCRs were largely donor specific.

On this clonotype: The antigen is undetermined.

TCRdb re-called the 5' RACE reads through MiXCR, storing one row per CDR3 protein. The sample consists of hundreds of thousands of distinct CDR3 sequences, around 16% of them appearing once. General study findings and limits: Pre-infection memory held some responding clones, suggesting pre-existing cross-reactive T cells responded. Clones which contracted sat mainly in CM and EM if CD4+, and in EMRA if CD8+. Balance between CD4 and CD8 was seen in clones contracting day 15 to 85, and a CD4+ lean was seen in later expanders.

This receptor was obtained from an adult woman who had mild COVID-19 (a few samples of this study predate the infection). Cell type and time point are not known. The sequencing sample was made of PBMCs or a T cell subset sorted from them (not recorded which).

CDR3 sequence (DNA): TGTGCCAGCAGCCTGGGACAGACCGGATCACCCCTCCACTTT. Amino acid sequence: CASSLGQTGSPLHF. The chain recombines TRBV5-6 with TRBJ1-6, with TRBD1 identical over 7 bases. The CDR3 loop spans 14 amino acids. Trimming took 4 bases from V and 10 from J; bases not matched to a gene: 8. In germline, CDR1 is SGHDT, CDR2 YYEEEE.